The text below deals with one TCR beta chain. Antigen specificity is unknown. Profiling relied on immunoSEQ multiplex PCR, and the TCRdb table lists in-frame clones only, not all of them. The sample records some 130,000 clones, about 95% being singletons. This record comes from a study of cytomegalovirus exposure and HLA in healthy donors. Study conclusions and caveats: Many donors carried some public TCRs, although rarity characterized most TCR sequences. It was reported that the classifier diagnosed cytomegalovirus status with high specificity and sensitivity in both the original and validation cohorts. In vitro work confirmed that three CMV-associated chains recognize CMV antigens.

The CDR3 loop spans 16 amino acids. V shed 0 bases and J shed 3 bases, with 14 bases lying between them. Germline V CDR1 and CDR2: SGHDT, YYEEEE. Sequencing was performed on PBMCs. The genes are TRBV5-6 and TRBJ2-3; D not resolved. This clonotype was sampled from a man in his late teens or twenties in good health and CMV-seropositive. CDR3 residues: CASSLVRRLATDTQYF. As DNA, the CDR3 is TGTGCCAGCAGCTTGGTTAGAAGACTTGCAACAGATACGCAGTATTTT.